This entry lists 22 T cell receptor beta chains sequenced from one sample in a study of cytomegalovirus exposure and HLA in healthy donors. Primers for the PCR totalled 60 Vbeta and 13 Jbeta. Assay: immunoSEQ multiplex PCR; the TCRdb copy retains only in-frame clones and omits some. The sample carries roughly 200,000 clones, roughly 89% recorded once. Material: PBMCs. The source of these receptors is a woman aged 18-29 years in good health and CMV-seronegative.

V is TRBV6-1 and J is TRBJ1-2; the D gene is possibly TRBD1 (5 bases). Looked up from germline, CDR1 is MNHNS and CDR2 is SASEGT. The ends were cut back, 10 bases at V and 2 bases at J, with 20 bases in the middle. The CDR3 has 15 residues. CDR3 loop: CAKLRSRDSNYGYTF. Written as DNA, the CDR3 is TGTGCCAAGCTCCGTAGCCGCGACAGCAACTATGGCTACACCTTC.

The chain carries TRBV4-1 and TRBJ1-4; the D is unclear. V shed 3 bases and J shed 8 bases, with 10 bases lying between them. CDR1 is MGHRA, CDR2 YSYEKL, per germline. There are 13 residues in the CDR3. DNA for the CDR3: TGCGCCAGCAGCCAGACGGGAAGGGAAAAACTGTTTTTT. Translated, it gives CASSQTGREKLFF.

The rearrangement uses TRBV5-1 and TRBJ2-1; 11 bases line up with TRBD2. Germline trimming cut 4 bases from V and 6 bases from J; bases unmatched to any gene: 3. Germline CDR1 is SGHRS and CDR2 is YFSETQ. There are 14 residues in the CDR3. The CDR3 reads CASSPGTSGNEQFF. For the CDR3, the DNA is TGCGCCAGCAGCCCGGGGACTAGCGGCAATGAGCAGTTCTTC.

This chain joins TRBV6-6 and TRBJ2-7, with D possibly matching TRBD1 (6 bases). Germline CDR1 MNHNY, CDR2 SVGAGI (reference sequence). The CDR3 is made up of 12 amino acids. V lost 7 bases, J lost 6 bases, and 13 bases lay in between. CDR3 region: CASKPGDGEQYF. The CDR3 nucleotides read TGTGCCAGCAAACCAGGGGACGGCGAGCAGTACTTC.

This clone has just one count. The CDR3 nucleotides are TGCGCCAGCAGCCCCCCCGAGGGGACAGGGAACACCTACGAGCAGTACTTC. It specifies CASSPPEGTGNTYEQYF. V and J are TRBV4-1 and TRBJ2-5, with 9 bases matching TRBD1. The DNA end favors TRBJ2-7, so the J call may be wrong. The V gene's germline CDR1 is MGHRA and CDR2 YSYEKL. The CDR3 extends over 17 amino acids.

The chain joins TRBV4-3 to TRBJ1-6; D remains ambiguous. Trimming took 0 bases from V and 8 from J, leaving 8 bases between them. The CDR3 spans 14 residues. Germline lookup yields CDR1 LGHNA and CDR2 YSLEER. The CDR3 DNA follows: TGCGCCAGCAGCCAAGATATCCGGGATTCACCCCTCCACTTT. Amino acids: CASSQDIRDSPLHF.

J is TRBJ2-7 and V is TRBV15; no clear D gene. V was pared by 0 bases and J by 3 bases, with 6 bases between. This CDR3 is 13 amino acids long. Germline-derived CDR1 and CDR2 are LNHNV and YYDKDF (reference sequence). The CDR3 region has the DNA TGTGCCACCAGCAGAGATAAATACTACGAGCAGTACTTC. It encodes CATSRDKYYEQYF.

This clone was detected once. Other DNA sequences of this sample code for an identical CDR3. CDR3 loop: CASSLATYEQYF. CDR3 in DNA: TGTGCCAGCAGCCTGGCTACCTACGAGCAGTACTTC. The genes are TRBV5-6 and TRBJ2-7, with unresolved D. The germline V and J ends were trimmed by 4 bases and 2 bases, with 7 bases remaining between them. The length of the CDR3 is 12 residues. From germline, CDR1 is SGHDT and CDR2 YYEEEE.

The rearrangement uses TRBV5-1 and TRBJ2-3; D not resolved. Deletions cut 0 bases from V and 10 bases from J, with 15 bases between. CDR1 is SGHRS and CDR2 is YFSETQ in the germline V gene. The CDR3 loop spans 14 amino acids. CDR3 DNA: TGCGCCAGCAGCTTGGATCGTGGGCAGGATCCGCAGTATTTT. Protein product: CASSLDRGQDPQYF.

The CDR3 sequence is CASSWGLNTEAFF. DNA for the CDR3: TGTGCCAGCAGTTGGGGGCTGAACACTGAAGCTTTCTTT. The V gene is TRBV5-6, the J gene TRBJ1-1; possible D gene TRBD1, 6 bases. V lost 5 bases, J lost 0 bases, and 8 bases lay in between. CDR1 SGHDT and CDR2 YYEEEE come from the germline V gene. The CDR3 consists of 13 residues.

The J gene is TRBJ2-7, the V gene TRBV9, with no clear D. The germline V gene has CDR1 SGDLS and CDR2 YYNGEE. The V end lost 0 bases, the J end lost 5 bases, and 12 bases lay between the germline ends. This CDR3 contains 14 residues. DNA of the CDR3: TGTGCCAGCAGCGTAGCTTCTTCCGCGAACGAGCAGTACTTC. Translated: CASSVASSANEQYF.

The J gene is TRBJ2-1, the V gene TRBV7-9; 12 bases agree with TRBD2. J gave up 8 bases and V 5 bases, and 13 bases lay outside the gene matches. The CDR3 has 17 amino acids. Germline V lookup: CDR1 SEHNR, CDR2 FQNEAQ (reference sequence). CDR3 in DNA: TGTGCCAGCAGCCCTCCTAGCGGGAGGGACCCCCGGGATGAGCAGTTCTTC. Residues: CASSPPSGRDPRDEQFF.

The chain recombines TRBV7-8 with TRBJ1-5, with TRBD1 as a possible D gene (5 bases). From germline, CDR1 is SGHVS and CDR2 FQNEAQ. CDR3 length: 15 amino acids. Between the trimmed V and J ends, which lost 5 bases and 7 bases, there was a span of 18 bases. CDR3 bases: TGTGCCAGCAGCATGATTCAGGGTAAGACGCAGCCCCAGCATTTT. Residues: CASSMIQGKTQPQHF.

The rearrangement links TRBV27 to TRBJ2-1; TRBD1 might be the D (6 bases). CDR1 is MNHEY, CDR2 SMNVEV, per germline (reference sequence). Trimming took 5 bases from V and 5 from J, leaving 13 bases between them. The CDR3 length is 14 residues. CDR3 region: CASSRSGQNNEQFF. In DNA, the CDR3 is TGTGCCAGCAGTAGAAGCGGACAGAACAATGAGCAGTTCTTC.

The V gene is TRBV5-1, the J gene TRBJ2-7, with 10 bases that match TRBD2. With 2 bases clipped from V and 7 bases from J, the junction kept 9 bases outside the gene matches. The CDR3 runs to 15 residues. Germline loops: CDR1 SGHRS, CDR2 YFSETQ. CDR3 region: CASSFTQREGMEQYF. CDR3 sequence (DNA): TGCGCCAGCAGCTTTACCCAGCGGGAGGGCATGGAGCAGTACTTC.

The chain is built from TRBV18 and TRBJ1-1, with D possibly TRBD1 on 6 matching bases. Trimming removed 1 base from V and 0 bases from J, with 12 bases in between. The length of the CDR3 is 16 residues. CDR1 and CDR2 from the germline V gene are KGHSH and LQKENI. CDR3 sequence: CASSPLSSGVNTEAFF. The CDR3 nucleotides are TGTGCCAGCTCACCACTGTCGTCAGGGGTGAACACTGAAGCTTTCTTT.

This clone appeared once. The chain employs TRBV5-5 and TRBJ2-2; TRBD1 matches 7 bases. The CDR3 has 15 residues. Germline CDR1 is SGHKS and CDR2 is YYEKEE (reference sequence). J was trimmed by 6 bases and V by 0 bases; bases with no gene match: 5. The CDR3 reads CASSLGQGIPGELFF. The CDR3 bases are TGTGCCAGCAGCTTGGGACAGGGAATCCCCGGGGAGCTGTTTTTT.

The gene calls are TRBV5-1 and TRBJ2-5; 9 bases are shared with TRBD1. V was clipped by 0 bases and J by 4 bases; unmatched bases: 4. This CDR3 has 15 amino acids. Per germline, CDR1 SGHRS and CDR2 YFSETQ. CDR3 bases: TGCGCCAGCAGCTTGGTAACAGGGGGCTTAGAGACCCAGTACTTC. It yields the protein CASSLVTGGLETQYF. The complete variable domain, with remaining parts taken from reference TRBV5-1 and TRBJ2-5, reads KAGVTQTPRYLIKTRGQQVTLSCSPISGHRSVSWYQQTPGQGLQFLFEYFSETQRNKGNFPGRFSGRQFSNSRSEMNVSTLELGDSALYLCASSLVTGGLETQYFGPGTRLLVL.

This sequence joins TRBV30 and TRBJ2-2; tentatively, D is TRBD2 (6 bases). From germline, CDR1 is GTSNPN and CDR2 SVGIG (reference sequence). The CDR3 consists of 14 residues. Trimming pared 2 bases from V and 1 base from J, leaving 8 bases between. CDR3 in DNA: TGTGCCTGGAGTCGACTAGTGAACACCGGGGAGCTGTTTTTT. This translates into CAWSRLVNTGELFF. Full variable domain (missing parts from reference TRBV30 and TRBJ2-2): SQTIHQWPATLVQPVGSPLSLECTVEGTSNPNLYWYRQAAGRGLQLLFYSVGIGQISSEVPQNLSASRPQDRQFILSSKKLLLSDSGFYLCAWSRLVNTGELFFGEGSRLTVL.

CDR3 amino acids: CASSLHLWGRDGYEQYF. The CDR3 DNA is TGTGCCAGCAGTTTACACCTATGGGGGCGTGATGGTTACGAGCAGTACTTC. This chain connects TRBV27 to TRBJ2-7, with D perhaps matching TRBD1 (6 bases). V was shortened by 2 bases and J by 4 bases, with 21 bases between the two germline ends. The CDR3 is made up of 17 amino acids. CDR1 is MNHEY and CDR2 is SMNVEV in the germline V gene (reference sequence).

The chain links TRBV10-2 to TRBJ2-7, with 7 bases that match TRBD2. This CDR3 is 15 amino acids long. The germline V gene has CDR1 WSHSY and CDR2 SAAADI. V was clipped by 0 bases and J by 3 bases; unmatched bases: 5. CDR3 residues: CASSESVAGLYEQYF. The CDR3 bases are TGCGCCAGCAGTGAGTCGGTAGCGGGTCTCTACGAGCAGTACTTC.

Here the CDR3 reads CASSFSYGGSGNIQYF. CDR3 DNA sequence: TGTGCCAGCAGCTTCTCGTATGGCGGGAGCGGGAACATTCAGTACTTC. The chain uses TRBV7-2 and TRBJ2-4, with TRBD2 matching over 7 bases. Germline V gives CDR1 SGHTA, CDR2 FQGNSA. The CDR3 is 16 amino acids. The V segment lost 3 bases and the J segment 7 bases; nucleotides outside the gene matches: 12.